This TCR beta chain came from a study of CD8+ T cells in alopecia areata. Study-wide points: Scalp specimens additionally yield sequences from normal skin's resident alphabeta T cells. Sharing of TCRs across patients appeared less clear than in mice, possibly for HLA-related reasons. Lesional scalp, especially alopecia totalis/universalis, showed higher clonality than normal scalp.

RNA was isolated and reverse transcribed to cDNA, the sequencing template. Here immunoSEQ multiplex PCR was the method, and the copy in TCRdb shows in-frame clones only, minus some. The repertoire has approximately 150,000 clones, about 54% of them found once; the top ten carry about 4.4%. Researchers picked out CD4+ and CD8+ T cells from PBMCs by sorting. Trimming removed 0 bases at V and 3 bases at J, with 5 bases between. CDR3 size: 14 residues. Germline loops: CDR1 MRHNA, CDR2 SNTAGT. About this clone: Its antigen is not identified. Other DNA sequences in this specimen translate into the identical CDR3.

What was sequenced was CD4+ T cells sorted from blood. The J gene is TRBJ2-2, the V gene TRBV6-4, with D possibly TRBD1 on 5 matching bases. The origin of this receptor is a human donor in good health. CDR3 loop: CASSDSGDTGELFF. For the CDR3, the DNA is TGTGCCAGCAGTGACTCAGGGGACACCGGGGAGCTGTTTTTT.